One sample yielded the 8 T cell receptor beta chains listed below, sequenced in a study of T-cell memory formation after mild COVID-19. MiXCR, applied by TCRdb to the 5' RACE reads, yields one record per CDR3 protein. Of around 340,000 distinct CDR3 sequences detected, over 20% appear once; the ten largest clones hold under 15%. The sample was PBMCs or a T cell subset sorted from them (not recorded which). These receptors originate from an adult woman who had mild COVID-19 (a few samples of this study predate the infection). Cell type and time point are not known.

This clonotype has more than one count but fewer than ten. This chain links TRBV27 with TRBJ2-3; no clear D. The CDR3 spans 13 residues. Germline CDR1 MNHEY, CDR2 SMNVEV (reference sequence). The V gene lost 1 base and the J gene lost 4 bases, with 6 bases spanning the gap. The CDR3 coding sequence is TGTGCCAGCAGTTTATTTTTTTCAGATACGCAGTATTTT. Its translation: CASSLFFSDTQYF.

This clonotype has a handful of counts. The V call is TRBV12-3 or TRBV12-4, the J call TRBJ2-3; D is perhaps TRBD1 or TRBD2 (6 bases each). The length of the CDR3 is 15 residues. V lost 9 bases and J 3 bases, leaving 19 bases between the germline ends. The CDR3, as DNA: TGTGCCAGTACTCGGGGGCTCCCGGGGACAGATACGCAGTATTTT. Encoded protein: CASTRGLPGTDTQYF.

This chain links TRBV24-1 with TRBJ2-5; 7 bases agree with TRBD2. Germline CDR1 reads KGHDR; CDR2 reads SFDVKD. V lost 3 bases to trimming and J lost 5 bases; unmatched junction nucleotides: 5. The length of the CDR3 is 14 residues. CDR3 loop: CATSDLADPETQYF. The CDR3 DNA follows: TGTGCCACCAGTGATCTAGCGGATCCGGAGACCCAGTACTTC.

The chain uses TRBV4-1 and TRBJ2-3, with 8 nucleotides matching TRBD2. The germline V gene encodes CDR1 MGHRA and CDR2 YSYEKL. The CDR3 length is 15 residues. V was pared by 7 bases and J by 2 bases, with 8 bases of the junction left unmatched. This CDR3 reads CASTLNGGATDTQYF. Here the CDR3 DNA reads TGCGCCAGCACTCTTAACGGGGGGGCCACAGATACGCAGTATTTT.

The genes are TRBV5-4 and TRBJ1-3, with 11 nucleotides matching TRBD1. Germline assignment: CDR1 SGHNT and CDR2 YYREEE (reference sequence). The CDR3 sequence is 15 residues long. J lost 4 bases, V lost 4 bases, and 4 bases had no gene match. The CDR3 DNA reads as TGTGCCAGCAGCAAGGACAGGGGGCACGGAAACACCATATATTTT. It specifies CASSKDRGHGNTIYF.

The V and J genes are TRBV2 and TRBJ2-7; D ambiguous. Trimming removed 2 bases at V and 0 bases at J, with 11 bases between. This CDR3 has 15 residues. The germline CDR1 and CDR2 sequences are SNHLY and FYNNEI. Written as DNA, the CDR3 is TGTGCCAGCAGTGAACGCCGTCACAACTCCTACGAGCAGTACTTC. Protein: CASSERRHNSYEQYF.

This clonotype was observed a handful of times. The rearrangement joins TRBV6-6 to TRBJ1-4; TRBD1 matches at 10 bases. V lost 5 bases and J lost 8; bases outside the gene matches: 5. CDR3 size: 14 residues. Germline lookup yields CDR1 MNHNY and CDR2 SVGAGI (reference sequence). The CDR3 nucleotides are TGTGCCAGCAGTGCCGGGACAGGGGCAGAAAAACTGTTTTTT. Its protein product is CASSAGTGAEKLFF.

CDR3 DNA sequence: TGTGCCTGGCGGGCCTTCCCGGGTTCACCCCTCCACTTT. This sequence encodes CAWRAFPGSPLHF. The chain employs TRBV30 and TRBJ1-6; D is undetermined. The CDR3 is made up of 13 amino acids. Trimming took 5 bases from V and 9 from J, leaving 14 bases between them. Germline lookup yields CDR1 GTSNPN and CDR2 SVGIG (reference sequence).